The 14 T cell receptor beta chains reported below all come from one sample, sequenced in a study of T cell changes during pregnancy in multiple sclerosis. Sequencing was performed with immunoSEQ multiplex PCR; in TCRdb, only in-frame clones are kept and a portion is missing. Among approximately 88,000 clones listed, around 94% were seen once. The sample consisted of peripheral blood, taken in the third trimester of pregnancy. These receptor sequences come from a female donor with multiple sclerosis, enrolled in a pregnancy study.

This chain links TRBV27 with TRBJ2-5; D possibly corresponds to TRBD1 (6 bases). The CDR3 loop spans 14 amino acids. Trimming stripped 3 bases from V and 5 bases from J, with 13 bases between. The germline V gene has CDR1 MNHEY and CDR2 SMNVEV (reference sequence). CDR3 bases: TGTGCCAGCAGTTTGACAGGAACGTTGGAGACCCAGTACTTC. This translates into CASSLTGTLETQYF.

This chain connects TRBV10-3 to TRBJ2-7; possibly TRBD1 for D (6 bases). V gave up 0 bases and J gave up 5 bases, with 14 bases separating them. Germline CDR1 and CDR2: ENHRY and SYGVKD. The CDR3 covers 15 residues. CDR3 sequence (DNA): TGTGCCATCAGTGAGTCTACCAACAGGGTGCACGAGCAGTACTTC. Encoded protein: CAISESTNRVHEQYF.

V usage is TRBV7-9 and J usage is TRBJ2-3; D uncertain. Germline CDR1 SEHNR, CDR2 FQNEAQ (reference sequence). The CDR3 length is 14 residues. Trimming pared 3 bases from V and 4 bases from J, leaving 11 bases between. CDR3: CASSFMGSPDTQYF. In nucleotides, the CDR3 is TGTGCCAGCAGCTTTATGGGTAGCCCAGATACGCAGTATTTT.

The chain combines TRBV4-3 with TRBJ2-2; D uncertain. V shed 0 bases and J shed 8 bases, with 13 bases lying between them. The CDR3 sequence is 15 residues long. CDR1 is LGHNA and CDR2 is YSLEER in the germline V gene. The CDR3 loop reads CASSQESPITGELFF. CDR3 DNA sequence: TGCGCCAGCAGCCAAGAGAGCCCCATTACTGGGGAGCTGTTTTTT.

The CDR3 loop reads CATSRDTQSWGGDYGYTF. DNA of the CDR3: TGTGCCACCAGCAGAGATACCCAAAGTTGGGGGGGAGACTATGGCTACACCTTC. The V and J genes are TRBV15 and TRBJ1-2, with a tentative D call TRBD1 (5 bases). V was clipped by 0 bases and J by 3 bases, with 20 bases between them. This CDR3 comprises 18 residues. Germline lookup yields CDR1 LNHNV and CDR2 YYDKDF (reference sequence).

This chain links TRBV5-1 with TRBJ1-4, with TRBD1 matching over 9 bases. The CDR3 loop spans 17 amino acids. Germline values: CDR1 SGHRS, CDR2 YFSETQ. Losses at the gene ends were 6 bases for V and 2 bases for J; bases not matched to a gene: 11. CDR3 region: CASIPGQGRFTNEKLFF. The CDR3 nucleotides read TGCGCCAGCATCCCGGGACAGGGTAGATTTACTAATGAAAAACTGTTTTTT.

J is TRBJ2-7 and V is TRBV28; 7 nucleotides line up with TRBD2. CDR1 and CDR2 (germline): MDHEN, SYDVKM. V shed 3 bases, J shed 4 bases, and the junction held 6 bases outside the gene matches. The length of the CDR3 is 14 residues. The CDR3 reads CASSFSRLAYEQYF. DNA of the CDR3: TGTGCCAGCAGTTTCTCTAGACTAGCTTACGAGCAGTACTTC.

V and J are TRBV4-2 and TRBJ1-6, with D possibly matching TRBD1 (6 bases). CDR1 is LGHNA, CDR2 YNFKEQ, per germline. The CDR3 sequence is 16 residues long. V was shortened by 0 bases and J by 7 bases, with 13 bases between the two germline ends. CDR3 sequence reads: CASSQDRTVGNSPLHF. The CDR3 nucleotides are TGTGCCAGCAGCCAAGATAGGACAGTCGGGAATTCACCCCTCCACTTT.

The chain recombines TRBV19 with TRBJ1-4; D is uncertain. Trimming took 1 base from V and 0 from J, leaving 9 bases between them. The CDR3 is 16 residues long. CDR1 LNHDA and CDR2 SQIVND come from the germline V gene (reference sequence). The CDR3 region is CASSIGSGSTNEKLFF. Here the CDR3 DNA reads TGTGCCAGTAGTATAGGGTCCGGGTCAACTAATGAAAAACTGTTTTTT.

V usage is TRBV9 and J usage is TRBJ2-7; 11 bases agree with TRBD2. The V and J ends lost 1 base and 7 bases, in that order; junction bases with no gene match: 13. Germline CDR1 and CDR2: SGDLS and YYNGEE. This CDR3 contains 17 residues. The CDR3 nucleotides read TGTGCCAGCAGCGTACGATCCGGGACTAGCGGTACTCAAGAGCAGTACTTC. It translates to CASSVRSGTSGTQEQYF.

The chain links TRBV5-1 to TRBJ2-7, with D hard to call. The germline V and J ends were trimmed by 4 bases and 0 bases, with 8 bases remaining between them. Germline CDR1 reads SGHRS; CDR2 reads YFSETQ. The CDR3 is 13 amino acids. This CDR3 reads CASSHDNSYEQYF. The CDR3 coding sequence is TGCGCCAGCAGCCACGACAACTCCTACGAGCAGTACTTC.

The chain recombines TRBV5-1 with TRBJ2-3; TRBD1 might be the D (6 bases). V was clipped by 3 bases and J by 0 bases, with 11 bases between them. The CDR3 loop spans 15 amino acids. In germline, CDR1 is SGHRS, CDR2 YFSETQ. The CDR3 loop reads CASSYWTASTDTQYF. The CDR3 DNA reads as TGCGCCAGCAGCTATTGGACAGCAAGCACAGATACGCAGTATTTT.

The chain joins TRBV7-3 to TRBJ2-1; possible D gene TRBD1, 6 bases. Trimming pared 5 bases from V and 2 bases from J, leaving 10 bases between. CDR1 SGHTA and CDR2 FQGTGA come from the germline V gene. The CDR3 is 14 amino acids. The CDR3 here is CASSQGGAYNEQFF. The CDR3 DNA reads TGTGCCAGCAGCCAAGGGGGAGCCTACAATGAGCAGTTCTTC. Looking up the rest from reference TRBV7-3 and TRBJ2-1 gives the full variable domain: GAGVSQTPSNKVTEKGKYVELRCDPISGHTALYWYRQSLGQGPEFLIYFQGTGAADDSGLPNDRFFAVRPEGSVSTLKIQRTERGDSAVYLCASSQGGAYNEQFFGPGTRLTVL.

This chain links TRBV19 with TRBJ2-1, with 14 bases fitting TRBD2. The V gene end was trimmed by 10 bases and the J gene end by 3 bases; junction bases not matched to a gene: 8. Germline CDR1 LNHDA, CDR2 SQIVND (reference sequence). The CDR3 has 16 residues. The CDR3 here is CATRLAGGSHYNEQFF. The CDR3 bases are TGTGCCACCAGACTAGCGGGAGGGTCCCACTACAATGAGCAGTTCTTC.